The 4 T cell receptor beta chains in this list originate from one sample, sequenced in a study of blood T cell repertoires in COVID-19. Repertoires were generated with immunoSEQ multiplex PCR, while TCRdb's copy carries only in-frame clones and drops some. The table records approximately 260,000 clones, roughly 90% of them present only once. Source material: PBMCs or T cells enriched from blood (not recorded which). These TCRs come from a woman in her sixties who had recovered from COVID-19.

The chain is built from TRBV10-3 and TRBJ2-6, with TRBD1 matching 10 bases. This CDR3 spans 17 amino acids. J gave up 0 bases and V 6 bases, and 5 bases lay outside the gene matches. In germline, CDR1 is ENHRY, CDR2 SYGVKD. The CDR3 DNA follows: TGTGCCATCAGAACGGGACAGGGGAACTCTGGGGCCAACGTCCTGACTTTC. Amino acid sequence: CAIRTGQGNSGANVLTF.

This sequence joins TRBV5-5 and TRBJ2-5; TRBD1 matches 11 bases. CDR3 length: 15 amino acids. Germline V CDR1 and CDR2: SGHKS, YYEKEE (reference sequence). Germline trimming cut 4 bases from V and 1 base from J; bases unmatched to any gene: 3. The CDR3 DNA reads TGTGCCAGCAGCCCCGGACAGGGGGCCCAAGAGACCCAGTACTTC. Residues: CASSPGQGAQETQYF.

The chain carries TRBV4-1 and TRBJ1-3; 7 nucleotides align to TRBD1. Germline V gene data show CDR1 as MGHRA and CDR2 as YSYEKL. The length of the CDR3 is 17 residues. The junction had 13 bases not matched to a gene; V was cut back by 0 bases and J by 8 bases. The CDR3 loop is CASSQESTGAPGDTIYF. The CDR3 DNA follows: TGCGCCAGCAGCCAAGAAAGCACAGGGGCCCCCGGGGACACCATATATTTT.

The chain links TRBV12-5 to TRBJ2-3; a possible D gene is TRBD1 (6 bases). The V gene's germline CDR1 is LGHNT and CDR2 FRNRAP. V lost 7 bases to trimming and J lost 2 bases, with 16 bases between them. The CDR3 spans 15 residues. CDR3 sequence: CASARGSGPTDTQYF. CDR3 bases: TGTGCTAGTGCAAGGGGGTCAGGTCCCACAGATACGCAGTATTTT.